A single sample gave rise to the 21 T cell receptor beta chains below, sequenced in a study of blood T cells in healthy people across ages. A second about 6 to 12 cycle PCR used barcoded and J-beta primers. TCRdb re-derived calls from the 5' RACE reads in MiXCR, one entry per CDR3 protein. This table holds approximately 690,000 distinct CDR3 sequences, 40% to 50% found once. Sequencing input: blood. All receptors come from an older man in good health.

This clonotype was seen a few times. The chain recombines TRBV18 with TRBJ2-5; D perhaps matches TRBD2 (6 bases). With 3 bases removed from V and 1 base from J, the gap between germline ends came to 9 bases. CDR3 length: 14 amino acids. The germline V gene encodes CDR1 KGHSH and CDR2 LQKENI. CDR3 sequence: CASSPYGGQETQYF. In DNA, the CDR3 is TGTGCCAGCTCACCGTACGGGGGCCAAGAGACCCAGTACTTC.

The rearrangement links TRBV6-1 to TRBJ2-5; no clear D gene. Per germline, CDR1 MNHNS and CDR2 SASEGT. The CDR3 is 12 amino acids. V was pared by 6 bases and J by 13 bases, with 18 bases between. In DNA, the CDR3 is TGTGCCAGCAGCCCCCGCCAGGACGCAGTGTACTTC. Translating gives CASSPRQDAVYF.

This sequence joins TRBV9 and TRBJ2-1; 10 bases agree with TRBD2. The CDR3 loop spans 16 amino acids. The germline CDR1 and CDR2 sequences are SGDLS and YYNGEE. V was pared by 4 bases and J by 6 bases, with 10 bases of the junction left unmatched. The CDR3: CASSPGSGLAVNEQFF. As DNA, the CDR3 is TGTGCCAGCAGCCCAGGGTCCGGACTAGCGGTCAATGAGCAGTTCTTC. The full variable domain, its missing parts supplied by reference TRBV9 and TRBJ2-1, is DSGVTQTPKHLITATGQRVTLRCSPRSGDLSVYWYQQSLDQGLQFLIQYYNGEERAKGNILERFSAQQFPDLHSELNLSSLELGDSALYFCASSPGSGLAVNEQFFGPGTRLTVL.

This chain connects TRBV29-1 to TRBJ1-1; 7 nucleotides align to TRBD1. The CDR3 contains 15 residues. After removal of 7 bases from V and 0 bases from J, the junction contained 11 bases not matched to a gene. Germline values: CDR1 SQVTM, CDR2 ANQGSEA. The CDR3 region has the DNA TGCAGCGCTGGCTCAGGGGGGGGCATGAACACTGAAGCTTTCTTT. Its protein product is CSAGSGGGMNTEAFF.

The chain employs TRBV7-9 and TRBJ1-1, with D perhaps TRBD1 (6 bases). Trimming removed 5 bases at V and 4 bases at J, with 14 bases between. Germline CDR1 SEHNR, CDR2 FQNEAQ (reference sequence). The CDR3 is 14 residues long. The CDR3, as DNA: TGTGCCAGCAGCGAGCAGGGGAGGTTCACTGAAGCTTTCTTT. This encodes CASSEQGRFTEAFF.

The CDR3 nucleotides read TGTGCCAGCAGTGAAGCGCTGGGGAACTATGGCTACACCTTC. Translated, it gives CASSEALGNYGYTF. This chain links TRBV6-1 with TRBJ1-2; D ambiguous. The CDR3 sequence is 14 residues long. Germline V gene lookup returns CDR1 MNHNS and CDR2 SASEGT. V lost 0 bases to trimming and J lost 2 bases, with 7 bases between them.

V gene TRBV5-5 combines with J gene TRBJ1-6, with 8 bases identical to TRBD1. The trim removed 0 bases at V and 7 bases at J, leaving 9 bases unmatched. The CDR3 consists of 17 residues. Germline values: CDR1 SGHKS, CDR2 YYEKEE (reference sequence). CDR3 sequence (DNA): TGTGCCAGCAGCTTGGAAGGCAGGGGGCTACAGAATTCACCCCTCCACTTT. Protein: CASSLEGRGLQNSPLHF.

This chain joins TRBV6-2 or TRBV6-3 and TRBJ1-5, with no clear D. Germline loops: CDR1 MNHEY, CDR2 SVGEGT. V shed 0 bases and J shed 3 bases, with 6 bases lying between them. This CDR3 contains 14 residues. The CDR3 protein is CASSYSANNQPQHF. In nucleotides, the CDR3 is TGTGCCAGCAGTTACTCAGCCAACAATCAGCCCCAGCATTTT.

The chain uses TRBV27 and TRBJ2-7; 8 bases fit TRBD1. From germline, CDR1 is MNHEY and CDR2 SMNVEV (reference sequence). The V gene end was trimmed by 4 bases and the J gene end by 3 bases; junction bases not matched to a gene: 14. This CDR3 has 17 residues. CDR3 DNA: TGTGCCAGCAGTTCCACTAGAACGGGACAGGTTTACTACGAGCAGTACTTC. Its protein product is CASSSTRTGQVYYEQYF.

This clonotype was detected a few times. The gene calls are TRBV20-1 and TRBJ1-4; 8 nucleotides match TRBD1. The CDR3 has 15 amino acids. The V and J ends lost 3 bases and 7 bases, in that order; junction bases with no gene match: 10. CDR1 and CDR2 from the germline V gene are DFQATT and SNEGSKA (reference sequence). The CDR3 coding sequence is TGCAGTGCTAGGGTTACTGGACAGGGAACTGAAAAACTGTTTTTT. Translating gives CSARVTGQGTEKLFF.

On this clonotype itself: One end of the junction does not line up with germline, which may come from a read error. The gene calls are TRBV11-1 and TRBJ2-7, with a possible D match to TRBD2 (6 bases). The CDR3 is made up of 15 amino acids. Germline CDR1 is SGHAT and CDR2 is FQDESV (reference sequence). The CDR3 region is CAGSFSAGPSYEQYF. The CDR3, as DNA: TGTGCCGGCAGCTTTTCCGCGGGACCCTCCTACGAGCAGTACTTC.

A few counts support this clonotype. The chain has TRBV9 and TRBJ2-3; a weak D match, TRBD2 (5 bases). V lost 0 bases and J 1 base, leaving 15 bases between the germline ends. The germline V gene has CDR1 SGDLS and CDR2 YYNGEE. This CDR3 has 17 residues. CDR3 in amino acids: CASSVGGPFSRTDTQYF. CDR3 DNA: TGTGCCAGCAGCGTAGGCGGGCCCTTCAGTCGCACAGATACGCAGTATTTT.

The CDR3 region is CSATRGLWNTEAFF. DNA for the CDR3: TGCAGTGCTACCCGGGGGCTCTGGAACACTGAAGCTTTCTTT. J is TRBJ1-1 and V is TRBV20-1, with D perhaps matching TRBD1 (6 bases). This CDR3 is built from 14 residues. V lost 4 bases to trimming and J lost 1 base, with 13 bases between them. Germline V lookup: CDR1 DFQATT, CDR2 SNEGSKA (reference sequence).

The CDR3 DNA follows: TGTGCCAGCACTAGCGGGAGTAGAGCAGATACGCAGTATTTT. As protein: CASTSGSRADTQYF. The J gene is TRBJ2-3, the V gene TRBV2; 10 bases agree with TRBD2. Germline-derived CDR1 and CDR2 are SNHLY and FYNNEI. Germline trimming cut 7 bases from V and 4 bases from J; bases unmatched to any gene: 5. The CDR3 is made up of 14 amino acids.

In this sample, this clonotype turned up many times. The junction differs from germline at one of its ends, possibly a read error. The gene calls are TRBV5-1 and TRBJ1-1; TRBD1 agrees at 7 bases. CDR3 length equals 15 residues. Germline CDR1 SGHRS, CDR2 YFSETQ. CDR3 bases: TGTGCCAGCAGCTTAGTTGGGCAGGGGGACACTGAAGCTTTCTTT. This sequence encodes CASSLVGQGDTEAFF.

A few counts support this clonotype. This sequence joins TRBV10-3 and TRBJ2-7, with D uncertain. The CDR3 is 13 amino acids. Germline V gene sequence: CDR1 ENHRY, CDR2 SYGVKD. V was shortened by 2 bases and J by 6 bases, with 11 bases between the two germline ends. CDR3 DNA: TGTGCCATCAGTGAGGCTAGTAATCGCGAGCAGTACTTC. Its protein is CAISEASNREQYF.

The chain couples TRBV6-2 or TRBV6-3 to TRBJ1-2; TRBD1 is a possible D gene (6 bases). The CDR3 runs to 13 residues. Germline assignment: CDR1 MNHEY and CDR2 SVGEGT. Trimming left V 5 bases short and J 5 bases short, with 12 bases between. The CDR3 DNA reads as TGTGCCAGCAGTACTTTCAGGGGTTATGGCTACACCTTC. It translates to CASSTFRGYGYTF.

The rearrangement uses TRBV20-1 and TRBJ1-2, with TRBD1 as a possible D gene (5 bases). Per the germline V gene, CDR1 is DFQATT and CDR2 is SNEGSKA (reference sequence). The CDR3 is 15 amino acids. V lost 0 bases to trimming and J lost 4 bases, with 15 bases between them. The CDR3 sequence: CSAREQGRGFYGYTF. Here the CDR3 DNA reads TGCAGTGCTAGAGAGCAGGGTCGGGGGTTCTATGGCTACACCTTC.

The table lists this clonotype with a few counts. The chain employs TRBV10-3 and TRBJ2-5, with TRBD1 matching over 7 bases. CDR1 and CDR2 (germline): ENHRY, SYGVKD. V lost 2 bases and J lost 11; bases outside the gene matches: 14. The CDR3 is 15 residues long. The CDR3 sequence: CAISEPETGWHEQYF. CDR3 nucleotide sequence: TGTGCCATCAGTGAGCCTGAGACAGGGTGGCATGAGCAGTACTTC.

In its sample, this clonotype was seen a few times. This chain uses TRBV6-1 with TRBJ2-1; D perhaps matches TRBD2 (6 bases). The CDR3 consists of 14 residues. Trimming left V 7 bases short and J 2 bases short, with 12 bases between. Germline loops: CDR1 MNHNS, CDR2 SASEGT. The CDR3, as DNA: TGTGCCAGCAAGGGCGGGATGACCTACAATGAGCAGTTCTTC. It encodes CASKGGMTYNEQFF.

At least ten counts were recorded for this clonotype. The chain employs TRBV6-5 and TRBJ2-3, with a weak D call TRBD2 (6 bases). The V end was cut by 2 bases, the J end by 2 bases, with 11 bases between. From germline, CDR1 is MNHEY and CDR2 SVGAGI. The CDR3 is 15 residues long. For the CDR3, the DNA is TGTGCCAGCAGTTACAGGGCGGGGCACACAGATACGCAGTATTTT. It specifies CASSYRAGHTDTQYF.